The source of this T cell receptor (beta chain) is a study of blood T cells in healthy people across ages. A second roughly 6 to 11 cycle PCR used barcoded and J-beta primers. TCRdb reprocessed the 5' RACE reads via MiXCR and lists one record per CDR3 protein. The table shows about 570,000 distinct CDR3 sequences, with 25% to 30% occurring only once. The CDR3 has 15 residues. The germline gives CDR1 SGHVS, CDR2 FQNEAQ. V was pared by 5 bases and J by 4 bases, with 6 bases of the junction left unmatched. Only a few counts were recorded for this clonotype. Sample: blood. The chain couples TRBV7-8 to TRBJ2-3, with 10 nucleotides matching TRBD2. This clonotype originated in a woman aged 70-85 years in good health. This CDR3 reads CASSGSGGAADTQYF. The CDR3 DNA is TGTGCCAGCAGCGGGAGCGGGGGGGCCGCAGATACGCAGTATTTT.